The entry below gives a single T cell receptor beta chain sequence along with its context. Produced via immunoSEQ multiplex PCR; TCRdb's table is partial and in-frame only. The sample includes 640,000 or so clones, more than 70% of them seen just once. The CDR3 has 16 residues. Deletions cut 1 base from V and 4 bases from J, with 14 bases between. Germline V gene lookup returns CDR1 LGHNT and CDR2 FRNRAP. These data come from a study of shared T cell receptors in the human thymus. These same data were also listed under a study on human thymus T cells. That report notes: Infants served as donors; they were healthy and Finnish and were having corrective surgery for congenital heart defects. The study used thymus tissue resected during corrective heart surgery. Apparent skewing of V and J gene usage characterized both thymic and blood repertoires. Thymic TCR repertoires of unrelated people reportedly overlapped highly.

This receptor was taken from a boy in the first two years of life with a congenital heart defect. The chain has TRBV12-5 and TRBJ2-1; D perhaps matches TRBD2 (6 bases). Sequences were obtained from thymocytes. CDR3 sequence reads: CASGLARERPYNEQFF. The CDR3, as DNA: TGTGCTAGTGGTTTGGCGCGGGAAAGACCATACAATGAGCAGTTCTTC.